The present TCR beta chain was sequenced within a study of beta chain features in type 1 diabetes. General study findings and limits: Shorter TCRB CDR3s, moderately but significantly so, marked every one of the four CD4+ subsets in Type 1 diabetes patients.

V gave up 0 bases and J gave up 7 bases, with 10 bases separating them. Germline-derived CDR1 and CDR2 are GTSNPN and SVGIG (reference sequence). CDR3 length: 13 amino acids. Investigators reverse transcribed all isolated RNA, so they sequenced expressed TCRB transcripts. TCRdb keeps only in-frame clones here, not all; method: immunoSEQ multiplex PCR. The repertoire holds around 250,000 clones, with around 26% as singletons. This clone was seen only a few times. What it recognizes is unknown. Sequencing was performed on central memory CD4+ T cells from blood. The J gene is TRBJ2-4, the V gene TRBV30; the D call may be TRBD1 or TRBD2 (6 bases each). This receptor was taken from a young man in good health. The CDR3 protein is CAWSVKGGNIQYF. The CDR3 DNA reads TGTGCCTGGAGTGTAAAAGGGGGGAACATTCAGTACTTC.